These 6 T cell receptor beta chains were all obtained from the same sample, sequenced in a study of T cell responses to AZD1222 COVID-19 vaccine. The data were produced by immunoSEQ multiplex PCR, yet TCRdb's version contains in-frame clones alone and is incomplete. This table holds 120,000 to 150,000 clones, approximately 88% found once. The starting material was peripheral blood, obtained on day 0 of AZD1222 vaccination. These receptors all come from an adult in good health.

V usage is TRBV27 and J usage is TRBJ1-2, with 8 bases lining up with TRBD1. CDR3 length: 14 amino acids. The V gene end was trimmed by 3 bases and the J gene end by 5 bases; junction bases not matched to a gene: 5. Germline assignment: CDR1 MNHEY and CDR2 SMNVEV (reference sequence). This chain's CDR3 is CASSFPQGGYGYTF. The CDR3 DNA reads as TGTGCCAGCAGTTTCCCACAGGGGGGATATGGCTACACCTTC.

Only a few counts were recorded for this clone. The rearrangement uses TRBV11-2 and TRBJ1-2; 9 nucleotides match TRBD1. Germline-derived CDR1 and CDR2 are SGHAT and FQNNGV. The CDR3 covers 16 residues. With 4 bases clipped from V and 5 bases from J, the junction kept 11 bases outside the gene matches. The CDR3 region is CASSSLRTGQGYGYTF. The DNA for the CDR3 is TGTGCCAGCAGCTCACTACGGACTGGACAGGGGTATGGCTACACCTTC.

The CDR3 DNA reads TGTGCCTGGAGCCCACGGACAGGGGTTAGCAATCAGCCCCAGCATTTT. Translating gives CAWSPRTGVSNQPQHF. The chain recombines TRBV30 with TRBJ1-5; 9 bases line up with TRBD1. The CDR3 contains 16 residues. V lost 3 bases, J lost 0 bases, and 6 bases stayed unmatched. The V gene's germline CDR1 is GTSNPN and CDR2 SVGIG (reference sequence). Full variable domain (rest looked up from reference TRBV30 and TRBJ1-5): SQTIHQWPATLVQPVGSPLSLECTVEGTSNPNLYWYRQAAGRGLQLLFYSVGIGQISSEVPQNLSASRPQDRQFILSSKKLLLSDSGFYLCAWSPRTGVSNQPQHFGDGTRLSIL.

The genes are TRBV19 and TRBJ1-1, with TRBD1 matching over 8 bases. J gave up 8 bases and V 4 bases, and 9 bases lay outside the gene matches. The CDR3 contains 14 residues. Germline V gene data show CDR1 as LNHDA and CDR2 as SQIVND (reference sequence). CDR3 residues: CASSTTRQGNEAFF. The CDR3 DNA reads TGTGCCAGTAGTACTACTAGACAGGGGAACGAAGCTTTCTTT.

V and J are TRBV5-1 and TRBJ2-1, with 10 positions matching TRBD1. CDR3 size: 17 residues. Germline-derived CDR1 and CDR2 are SGHRS and YFSETQ. Unmatched junction bases numbered 7, after V lost 3 bases and J lost 1 base. CDR3 sequence reads: CASSSRGQGYSYNEQFF. The CDR3 coding sequence is TGCGCCAGCAGCTCTAGGGGACAGGGGTATTCCTACAATGAGCAGTTCTTC.

The chain uses TRBV2 and TRBJ2-4; 8 bases align to TRBD2. The CDR3 totals 16 residues. With 1 base clipped from V and 10 bases from J, the junction kept 12 bases outside the gene matches. Germline V lookup: CDR1 SNHLY, CDR2 FYNNEI. CDR3 protein: CASSEGASGLRRIQYF. In DNA, the CDR3 is TGTGCCAGCAGTGAAGGGGCTAGCGGGCTAAGGCGGATTCAGTACTTC.